The T cell receptor (beta chain) described here comes from a study of blood T cells in healthy people across ages. This clonotype occurred a few times. As yet, its antigen is unknown. V gave up 5 bases and J gave up 1 base; unmatched junction bases: 8. Germline CDR1 SQVTM, CDR2 ANQGSEA. The CDR3 loop spans 15 amino acids. Study-level points and caveats: Any changes in expanded clonotypes were possibly confounded, as donor CMV status remained unknown.

A sample-barcoded 5' primer and a J-beta primer mix were used in a second PCR of about 7 to 12 cycles. TCRdb reprocessed the 5' RACE reads via MiXCR and lists one record per CDR3 protein. The data hold about 1.8 million distinct CDR3 sequences, with roughly 50% observed a single time. This chain uses TRBV29-1 with TRBJ2-5; 9 bases agree with TRBD1. This TCR came from a woman aged 40 to 49 in good health. Specimen: blood. The CDR3 reads CSVYGTGSIQETQYF. CDR3 bases: TGCAGCGTTTACGGGACAGGGTCGATCCAAGAGACCCAGTACTTC.